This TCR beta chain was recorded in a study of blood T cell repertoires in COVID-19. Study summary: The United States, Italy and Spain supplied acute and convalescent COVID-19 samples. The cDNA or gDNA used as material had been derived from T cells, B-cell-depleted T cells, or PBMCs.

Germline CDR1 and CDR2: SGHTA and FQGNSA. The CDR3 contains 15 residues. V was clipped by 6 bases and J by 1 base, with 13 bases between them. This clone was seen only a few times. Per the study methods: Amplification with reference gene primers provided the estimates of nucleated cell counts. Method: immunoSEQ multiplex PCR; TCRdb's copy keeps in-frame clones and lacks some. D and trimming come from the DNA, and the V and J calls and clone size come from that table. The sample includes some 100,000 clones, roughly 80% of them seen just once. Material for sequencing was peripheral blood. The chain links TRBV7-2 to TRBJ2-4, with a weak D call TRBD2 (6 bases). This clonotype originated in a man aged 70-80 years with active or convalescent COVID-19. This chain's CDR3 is CASSPGGTAKNIQYF. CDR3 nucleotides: TGTGCCAGCAGTCCCGGCGGGACGGCCAAAAACATTCAGTACTTC. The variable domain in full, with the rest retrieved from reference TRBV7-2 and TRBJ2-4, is GAGVSQSPSNKVTEKGKDVELRCDPISGHTALYWYRQSLGQGLEFLIYFQGNSAPDKSGLPSDRFSAERTGGSVSTLTIQRTQQEDSAVYLCASSPGGTAKNIQYFGAGTRLSVL.